These 29 T cell receptor beta chains were all obtained from the same sample, sequenced in a study of regulatory T cells in long-lasting Graves disease. The authors built TCR beta libraries using iRepertoire HTBI primers and Arm-PCR of CDR3 regions. TCRdb ran MiXCR on the multiplex PCR reads and lists one entry per CDR3 protein. The sample lists more than 300,000 distinct CDR3 sequences, about 23% occurring once. Time point here: persistent/refractory GD, antithyroid drugs over 5 years with positive TRAb. Making the TCR library involved RNA that had been extracted from PBMCs. The starting material was peripheral blood mononuclear cells (PBMCs), obtained when the disease was refractory, from a patient treated with antithyroid drugs. These receptors were taken from a woman aged 40 to 50 with Graves disease.

This clonotype was found many times. V usage is TRBV28 and J usage is TRBJ2-2; 9 bases fit TRBD2. The CDR3 is 19 amino acids. Trimming took 0 bases from V and 7 from J; bases not matched to a gene: 15. Germline values: CDR1 MDHEN, CDR2 SYDVKM. Here the CDR3 DNA reads TGTGCCAGCAGTTTATGGGGGACAACCGGGACTAGCAAGATCGGGGAGCTGTTTTTT. This encodes CASSLWGTTGTSKIGELFF.

This clonotype was counted ten times or more. The chain is built from TRBV6-6 and TRBJ2-2; no definite D call. Germline lookup yields CDR1 MNHNY and CDR2 SVGAGI (reference sequence). The V gene lost 0 bases and the J gene lost 3 bases, with 8 bases spanning the gap. CDR3 size: 15 residues. CDR3 amino acids: CASSYSYADTGELFF. Written as DNA, the CDR3 is TGTGCCAGCAGTTACTCGTATGCGGACACCGGGGAGCTGTTTTTT.

This clonotype was detected once. The CDR3 nucleotides are TGCGCCAGCAGAAGGTTAAACAGGGACAGCTACGAGCAGTACTTC. As protein: CASRRLNRDSYEQYF. The genes are TRBV4-1 and TRBJ2-7, with 7 bases fitting TRBD1. Germline trimming cut 6 bases from V and 3 bases from J; bases unmatched to any gene: 11. The germline V gene encodes CDR1 MGHRA and CDR2 YSYEKL. The CDR3 is 15 residues long.

V is TRBV5-1 and J is TRBJ1-3, with D maybe TRBD1 (5 bases). The CDR3 has 15 amino acids. The germline V gene encodes CDR1 SGHRS and CDR2 YFSETQ. The ends were cut back, 4 bases at V and 2 bases at J, with 13 bases in the middle. The CDR3 loop reads CASSGGVVAGNTIYF. CDR3 nucleotides: TGCGCCAGCAGCGGGGGAGTAGTGGCTGGAAACACCATATATTTT. Complete variable domain (other parts from reference TRBV5-1 and TRBJ1-3): KAGVTQTPRYLIKTRGQQVTLSCSPISGHRSVSWYQQTPGQGLQFLFEYFSETQRNKGNFPGRFSGRQFSNSRSEMNVSTLELGDSALYLCASSGGVVAGNTIYFGEGSWLTVV.

The chain carries TRBV28 and TRBJ2-7; 9 nucleotides line up with TRBD1. CDR1 MDHEN and CDR2 SYDVKM come from the germline V gene. J lost 2 bases, V lost 10 bases, and 9 bases had no gene match. This CDR3 is built from 14 residues. CDR3 protein: CATTGGTGPYEQYF. The CDR3 nucleotides are TGTGCCACGACTGGGGGGACAGGGCCCTACGAGCAGTACTTC.

The chain employs TRBV6-8 and TRBJ1-5, with 10 bases fitting TRBD1. CDR3 length: 15 residues. Germline assignment: CDR1 MNHGY and CDR2 SAAAGT. The V and J ends lost 8 bases and 5 bases, in that order; junction bases with no gene match: 9. The chain's CDR3 is CASSGDRGGDQPQHF. The CDR3 DNA is TGTGCCAGCTCTGGGGACAGGGGAGGCGATCAGCCCCAGCATTTT.

This clonotype was recorded at least ten times. The junction departs from germline at one end; a sequencing error may be responsible. The J gene is TRBJ2-7, the V gene TRBV12-3 or TRBV12-4; D gene uncertain. The CDR3 has 12 residues. The CDR3, as DNA: TGTGCCAGCACGTCGACTTCTCACCGTATCTTCTTC. This sequence encodes CASTSTSHRIFF.

In this sample, this clonotype turned up many times. This sequence joins TRBV28 and TRBJ1-5; perhaps TRBD1 as D (5 bases). Germline assignment: CDR1 MDHEN and CDR2 SYDVKM. The CDR3 consists of 11 residues. V lost 9 bases to trimming and J lost 7 bases, with 10 bases between them. The CDR3 loop reads CASGGDQPQHF. The CDR3 DNA reads as TGTGCCAGTGGGGGAGACCAGCCCCAGCATTTT.

This clonotype has more than one count but fewer than ten. This chain links TRBV9 with TRBJ1-4, with a tentative D call TRBD1 (5 bases). The CDR3 has 14 amino acids. Germline CDR1 SGDLS, CDR2 YYNGEE. V shed 4 bases and J shed 4 bases, with 11 bases lying between them. The DNA of the CDR3 is TGTGCCAGCAGCCCGGGAGGGGTTAATGAAAAACTGTTTTTT. This gives the protein CASSPGGVNEKLFF.

This clonotype has just a few counts. This chain connects TRBV5-1 to TRBJ2-2; 8 nucleotides agree with TRBD1. V shed 2 bases, J shed 4 bases, and the junction held 1 base outside the gene matches. The CDR3 has 14 residues. CDR1 is SGHRS and CDR2 is YFSETQ in the germline V gene. This CDR3 reads CASSFTGGTGELFF. The DNA of the CDR3 is TGCGCCAGCAGCTTTACAGGGGGCACCGGGGAGCTGTTTTTT.

The chain links TRBV29-1 to TRBJ1-1; 8 nucleotides align to TRBD1. The CDR3 contains 16 residues. V was pared by 5 bases and J by 2 bases, with 13 bases of the junction left unmatched. The germline V gene encodes CDR1 SQVTM and CDR2 ANQGSEA. The CDR3 here is CSVNRQGAEFNTEAFF. Written as DNA, the CDR3 is TGCAGCGTTAATCGGCAGGGGGCCGAGTTTAACACTGAAGCTTTCTTT.

This clonotype was counted only a few times. Here the CDR3 DNA reads TGTGCCAGCAGCCTCCCCCTAGCGAACACCGGGGAGCTGTTTTTT. Translation: CASSLPLANTGELFF. The rearrangement links TRBV7-9 to TRBJ2-2; D is uncertain. Germline CDR1 reads SEHNR; CDR2 reads FQNEAQ (reference sequence). Deletions cut 5 bases from V and 0 bases from J, with 10 bases between. This CDR3 has 15 amino acids.

This clonotype occurred many times. The chain couples TRBV28 to TRBJ2-7, with a weak D call TRBD1 (5 bases). V was pared by 6 bases and J by 0 bases, with 9 bases between. The CDR3 covers 13 residues. CDR1 and CDR2 (germline): MDHEN, SYDVKM. CDR3 sequence (DNA): TGTGCCAGCAGAGGGGTTGGCTCCTACGAGCAGTACTTC. This gives the protein CASRGVGSYEQYF.

In the case of this clonotype: At one boundary the junction diverges from the germline segment, which might be a read error. The chain employs TRBV10-3 and TRBJ1-4; D not resolved. CDR3 length: 14 amino acids. Germline CDR1 reads ENHRY; CDR2 reads SYGVKD. CDR3 DNA sequence: TGTGCCAGCAGTGGACCCTCAAGCGTACAGAAACTGTTTTTT. Translating it yields CASSGPSSVQKLFF.

Concerning this clonotype itself: This may be a read error: a much more frequent sequence differs by one nucleotide. This chain's CDR3 is CSVEGRKNTGAFF. The DNA for the CDR3 is TGCAGCGTTGAGGGACGGAAGAACACTGGAGCTTTCTTT. This chain joins TRBV29-1 and TRBJ1-1, with a possible D match to TRBD1 (5 bases). Germline V gene data show CDR1 as SQVTM and CDR2 as ANQGSEA. This CDR3 spans 13 amino acids.

The J gene is TRBJ2-1, the V gene TRBV12-3 or TRBV12-4, with 10 bases aligning to TRBD2. V lost 4 bases to trimming and J lost 3 bases; unmatched junction nucleotides: 12. The CDR3 sequence is 18 residues long. CDR3 nucleotides: TGTGCCAGCAGTTGGGTGATCGTTAGCGGGAGGAACTACAATGAGCAGTTCTTC. Its protein product is CASSWVIVSGRNYNEQFF.

This clonotype has ten or more counts. The CDR3 DNA reads as TGTGCCACTCCGATGGGGTACGAGCAGTACTTC. Its translation: CATPMGYEQYF. The rearrangement joins TRBV15 to TRBJ2-7; unclear D gene. This CDR3 has 11 amino acids. Germline assignment: CDR1 LNHNV and CDR2 YYDKDF (reference sequence). V lost 9 bases, J lost 4 bases, and 10 bases lay in between.

This clonotype was picked up many times. V usage is TRBV2 and J usage is TRBJ2-7, with 7 bases that match TRBD1. V was clipped by 7 bases and J by 0 bases; unmatched bases: 9. The CDR3 sequence is 15 residues long. CDR1 and CDR2 from the germline V gene are SNHLY and FYNNEI. CDR3 nucleotide sequence: TGTGCCAGCATTATGACCCGGGACAGCTCCTACGAGCAGTACTTC. Residues: CASIMTRDSSYEQYF.

The sample holds many counts of this clonotype. In nucleotides, the CDR3 is TGTGCCAGCAGAGGATCCGGGACAGTGAACACTGAAGCTTTCTTT. Protein: CASRGSGTVNTEAFF. The chain employs TRBV6-1 and TRBJ1-1, with 7 nucleotides matching TRBD1. This CDR3 is 15 amino acids long. Germline CDR1 MNHNS, CDR2 SASEGT. J was trimmed by 0 bases and V by 6 bases; bases with no gene match: 7.

The V and J genes are TRBV7-6 and TRBJ2-1; D might be TRBD2 (6 bases). The CDR3 length is 15 residues. The V end lost 4 bases, the J end lost 4 bases, and 14 bases lay between the germline ends. Germline CDR1 is SGHVS and CDR2 is FNYEAQ. The CDR3 nucleotides are TGTGCCAGCAGCTCAGGGAGGTCCTCGTACAATGAGCAGTTCTTC. This translates into CASSSGRSSYNEQFF.

This clonotype appeared many times. V is TRBV6-1 and J is TRBJ2-7; no definite D call. The CDR3 runs 13 residues. Deletions cut 6 bases from V and 6 bases from J, with 15 bases between. Germline V gene data show CDR1 as MNHNS and CDR2 as SASEGT. In DNA, the CDR3 is TGTGCCAGCAGGAGGCAGTCCTCCGTCGAGCAGTACTTC. Translating it yields CASRRQSSVEQYF.

This clonotype occurred many times. This sequence joins TRBV10-3 and TRBJ2-7; TRBD1 is a possible D gene (6 bases). Germline V lookup: CDR1 ENHRY, CDR2 SYGVKD. The CDR3 totals 13 residues. With 5 bases removed from V and 3 bases from J, the gap between germline ends came to 11 bases. CDR3 nucleotides: TGTGCCATCAGTATTGGACAGAGCTACGAGCAGTACTTC. Amino acids: CAISIGQSYEQYF.

In its sample, this clonotype was seen many times. The chain has TRBV7-8 and TRBJ2-2; tentatively, D is TRBD2 (5 bases). Germline V CDR1 and CDR2: SGHVS, FQNEAQ. V was clipped by 2 bases and J by 3 bases, with 16 bases between them. The CDR3 loop spans 17 amino acids. The CDR3 reads CASSLNEGGRDTGELFF. The DNA of the CDR3 is TGTGCCAGCAGCTTAAATGAAGGAGGACGGGACACCGGGGAGCTGTTTTTT.

This clonotype showed up many times. This chain joins TRBV12-3 or TRBV12-4 and TRBJ1-4, with D perhaps TRBD1 (6 bases). The ends were cut back, 5 bases at V and 4 bases at J, with 11 bases in the middle. This CDR3 region has 14 residues. In DNA form, the CDR3 reads TGTGCCAGCAGTCCAGGGGTCCATAATGAAAAACTGTTTTTT. As protein: CASSPGVHNEKLFF.

This clonotype has at least ten counts. This rearrangement joins TRBV30 to TRBJ2-5, with no clear D. Germline lookup yields CDR1 GTSNPN and CDR2 SVGIG (reference sequence). Deletions cut 0 bases from V and 2 bases from J, with 7 bases between. The CDR3 spans 13 residues. The CDR3 sequence: CAWSVRLQETQYF. The CDR3 DNA reads TGTGCCTGGAGTGTACGGTTACAAGAGACCCAGTACTTC.

This clonotype was seen repeatedly, ten times or more. This chain uses TRBV20-1 with TRBJ2-7; perhaps TRBD1 as D (6 bases). V dropped 3 bases and J dropped 5 bases, with 17 bases sitting between them. In germline, CDR1 is DFQATT, CDR2 SNEGSKA (reference sequence). The CDR3 is made up of 14 amino acids. CDR3 loop: CSARETAGANEQYF. The DNA for the CDR3 is TGCAGTGCTAGGGAAACGGCAGGGGCCAACGAGCAGTACTTC.

This clonotype showed up many times. The J gene is TRBJ1-1, the V gene TRBV11-2; unclear D gene. The CDR3 is made up of 13 amino acids. Trimming shortened V by 1 base and J by 8 bases, and 11 bases separated the two germline ends. Germline CDR1 is SGHAT and CDR2 is FQNNGV. This CDR3 reads CASSLGGLGEAFF. The CDR3 coding sequence is TGTGCCAGCAGCTTAGGCGGGTTAGGAGAAGCTTTCTTT.

This clonotype was counted at least ten times. The CDR3 protein is CASSLPDRGYEKLFF. The CDR3 DNA follows: TGTGCCAGCAGCCTCCCGGACAGGGGGTATGAAAAACTGTTTTTT. This chain joins TRBV11-2 and TRBJ1-4, with 10 positions matching TRBD1. The germline gives CDR1 SGHAT, CDR2 FQNNGV. Trimming took 5 bases from V and 6 from J; bases not matched to a gene: 6. The CDR3 contains 15 residues.

This clonotype was observed many times. The chain uses TRBV2 and TRBJ2-2; D call uncertain. CDR1 is SNHLY, CDR2 FYNNEI, per germline. Between the trimmed V and J ends, which lost 7 bases and 0 bases, there was a span of 9 bases. This CDR3 is built from 14 residues. The CDR3 DNA reads as TGTGCCAGCACCTTAGCCACGAACACCGGGGAGCTGTTTTTT. Protein sequence: CASTLATNTGELFF.